The entry that follows covers one T cell receptor beta chain sequence. The antigen it binds to is not known. Per-base quality was not reported, and no clone a single base away is much larger than it. The sample's treatment or condition label is to be understood as: roughly nine-day PBMC culture with coronavirus spike peptide pools or control peptides (ViraFEST assay). The ViraFEST assay was used in the study, in which antigen-specific T cells were expanded with peptide pools and expanded clonotypes were subsequently identified by TCR sequencing. The convalescent patients' positive SARS-CoV-2 PCR tests fell between March and December 2020, which was before the Alpha, Beta and Delta variants emerged in the United States. Some 2 million PBMCs per well were cultured in IMDM with roughly 5% human AB serum and about 9.2 IU/ml IL-2, plus 10 ug/ml peptide pools. Half of the culture medium was replaced with fresh IL-2-containing medium on days 3 and 7. Once the cells had been in culture for over 9 days, the EasySep CD4+ T cell isolation kit was used to isolate CD4+ T cells by negative selection. Ficoll-Paque Plus gradient centrifugation was used to isolate PBMCs from whole blood, and the isolated PBMCs were then either used fresh or cryopreserved at -140C. Culture conditions were generally each tested in triplicate wells.

Receptors were amplified or captured by PCR. TCR sequencing of DNA from cultured CD4+ T cells used the Oncomine TCR Beta short-read assay at the Johns Hopkins FTIC core. The QIAamp micro DNA kit was used to extract genomic DNA from the cultured CD4+ T cells. Oncomine TCR Beta libraries from cultured CD4+ T cells were pooled using unique dual indexes and sequenced on an Illumina iSeq 100. The authors' analysis ran thus. Non-productive sequences were filtered out, and CDR3s that did not start with C, did not end with F or W, or were shorter than 7 amino acids were discarded. The MANAFEST web application identified antigen-specific clonotypes by comparing peptide-stimulated wells against reference wells and other culture wells. For a clone to be called positive, the clone needed an FDR below 0.05, an odds ratio above 5, and a productive frequency above 0.1% in at least two of three replicate wells. Clonotypes that were significantly expanded in both SARS-CoV-2 spike wells and at least one common cold coronavirus spike condition were defined as cross-reactive. CDR3 homology was assessed with Levenshtein distances (stringdist) and unrooted phylogenetic trees (ape) in R version 3.6.1. TCRdb reran the public reads through fastp at Q25 and MiXCR, keeping productive beta chains. Each CDR3 protein gets just one entry, which takes the most common genes and DNA from the rows behind it. Here the V and J calls rest on TCRdb's processing, not on the authors' analysis. The sample data list 7,200 or so distinct CDR3 sequences, and roughly 55% of these were observed just once. The ten largest clonotypes hold less than 40% of the sample.

These data belong to a study of vaccination and CD4 T cells after COVID-19 (dated by TCRdb to the early 2020s). General notes on the study: Convalescent patients had a positive SARS-CoV-2 result on nasal swab PCR, and of these patients, some ten had mild disease and one had severe disease. Two doses of either the Pfizer-BioNTech BNT162b2 vaccine (n=8) or the Moderna mRNA-1273 vaccine (n=2) were administered to participants. Control cultures used a CEFX viral epitope pool as positive control, an HIV-1 Nef peptide pool as negative control, or no peptide. Post-vaccine blood samples were obtained a median of approximately 74 days after the second vaccine dose, with a range of about 12 to 241 days. Post-COVID blood samples were collected from convalescent patients a median of about 92 days after diagnosis, with a range of roughly 30 to 161 days. The convalescent cohort comprised six males and four females, including two Hispanic individuals, seven Caucasians, two Asians and one multiracial person. In around nine COVID-19 convalescent patients and a handful of infection-naive healthy vaccine recipients, the spike-specific CD4+ TCR repertoire before mRNA vaccination was compared with the repertoire after mRNA vaccination. For stimulating the cultures, overlapping spike peptide pools were used, derived from SARS-CoV-2 as well as from the common cold coronaviruses HCoV-NL63, HCoV-OC43 and HCoV-229E. The research as a whole found: Although the median number of SARS-CoV-2-reactive clonotypes went up from fewer than 25 after infection to about 38 after vaccination, the increase was not significant. The number of convalescent patients in the study was relatively small, and the study did not examine early timepoints following natural infection. Of the vaccine-specific clones in convalescent patients, 304 of 307, or nearly all, reacted only to SARS-CoV-2 spike and did not cross-react with common cold coronaviruses. Among the post-vaccine SARS-CoV-2-reactive clones in convalescent patients, a median approximately 86% showed up only after vaccination, which suggests vaccine-specific priming.

V was cut back by 4 bases and J by 7 bases, leaving a gap of 11 bases between them. The germline V gene specifies SGHTA as CDR1 and FQGNSA as CDR2. From its cysteine to its phenylalanine, the CDR3 spans 14 amino acids. CDR3 DNA is the only sequence kept; it has 42 bases, read in frame from the first base. This receptor chain uses TRBV7-2 and TRBJ1-6; too little of a D gene remains to name it. The TCR was taken from a human donor who had recovered from COVID-19. Sequencing used CD4+ T cells from blood, cultured in vitro. Read as DNA, the sequence is TGTGCCAGCAGCTCTGAGGGTTCCAATTCACCCCTCCACTTT. This yields the protein CASSSEGSNSPLHF.